The next 18 T cell receptor beta chains were all read from a single sample in a study of patients and donors after allogeneic stem cell transplantation. Via MiXCR, TCRdb re-called the RT-PCR reads, giving one row per CDR3 protein. The sample shows about 960,000 distinct CDR3 sequences, roughly 18% of them seen only once. The sample consisted of blood, either unsorted or a sorted T cell fraction (not recorded which). The receptor source for this set is a human donor who was either an allogeneic HSCT recipient or a stem cell or donor lymphocyte infusion donor (not recorded which). It is not recorded whose cells these are; they may come from a transplant donor.

This clonotype was observed a handful of times. This chain connects TRBV10-3 to TRBJ2-3; possibly TRBD1 or TRBD2 for D (5 bases each). Germline loops: CDR1 ENHRY, CDR2 SYGVKD. Trimming pared 4 bases from V and 2 bases from J, leaving 19 bases between. The CDR3 totals 17 residues. CDR3 sequence: CAISVKGTSILTDTQYF. DNA for the CDR3: TGTGCCATCAGTGTAAAGGGGACGTCAATCCTCACAGATACGCAGTATTTT.

This clonotype was counted once. This chain links TRBV5-1 with TRBJ2-3, with D unclear. V lost 0 bases and J 3 bases, leaving 11 bases between the germline ends. The CDR3 consists of 15 residues. Germline V lookup: CDR1 SGHRS, CDR2 YFSETQ. The CDR3 region is CASSLELPLTDTQYF. DNA of the CDR3: TGCGCCAGCAGCTTGGAACTCCCATTGACAGATACGCAGTATTTT.

There are many counts of this clonotype. The chain carries TRBV27 and TRBJ2-1; tentative D call: TRBD1 (5 bases). Germline-derived CDR1 and CDR2 are MNHEY and SMNVEV (reference sequence). Trimming stripped 4 bases from V and 9 bases from J, with 13 bases between. The CDR3 totals 13 residues. Here the CDR3 DNA reads TGTGCCAGCAGTTCTAGGGGCCTTTCTGAGCAGTTCTTC. Amino acid sequence: CASSSRGLSEQFF.

This clonotype was detected a few times. The chain recombines TRBV28 with TRBJ1-3; D gene ambiguous. The CDR3 length is 10 residues. Trimming shortened V by 10 bases and J by 8 bases, and 9 bases separated the two germline ends. CDR1 and CDR2 from the germline V gene are MDHEN and SYDVKM. The chain's CDR3 is CATMVYTIYF. CDR3 DNA: TGTGCCACTATGGTGTACACCATATATTTT. The complete variable domain, with remaining parts taken from reference TRBV28 and TRBJ1-3, reads DVKVTQSSRYLVKRTGEKVFLECVQDMDHENMFWYRQDPGLGLRLIYFSYDVKMKEKGDIPEGYSVSREKKERFSLILESASTNQTSMYLCATMVYTIYFGEGSWLTVV.

This clonotype came up many times. This chain uses TRBV5-1 with TRBJ1-1; D not resolved. Deletions cut 4 bases from V and 1 base from J, with 11 bases between. The CDR3 sequence is 14 residues long. Germline CDR1 reads SGHRS; CDR2 reads YFSETQ. CDR3 coding DNA: TGCGCCAGCAGCACCGCAGGAAGGAACACTGAAGCTTTCTTT. As protein: CASSTAGRNTEAFF.

The genes are TRBV7-9 and TRBJ2-2; TRBD2 might be the D (5 bases). V lost 1 base and J 4 bases, leaving 10 bases between the germline ends. CDR1 is SEHNR and CDR2 is FQNEAQ in the germline V gene (reference sequence). CDR3 length: 15 residues. The DNA of the CDR3 is TGTGCCAGCAGCTTAGGCAGCGGACGCACCGGGGAGCTGTTTTTT. Its protein product is CASSLGSGRTGELFF.

The J gene is TRBJ1-1, the V gene TRBV4-2; D gene unclear. Deletions cut 1 base from V and 4 bases from J, with 22 bases between. CDR1 is LGHNA, CDR2 YNFKEQ, per germline. CDR3 length: 18 amino acids. CDR3 region: CASSQVQAGLGSGTEAFF. In DNA, the CDR3 is TGTGCCAGCAGCCAAGTTCAGGCGGGGTTGGGGTCGGGCACTGAAGCTTTCTTT.

This clonotype was seen a few times. The chain employs TRBV20-1 and TRBJ2-7, with no clear D. The CDR3 consists of 13 residues. Trimming took 3 bases from V and 2 from J, leaving 11 bases between them. CDR1 and CDR2 (germline): DFQATT, SNEGSKA (reference sequence). The CDR3 DNA sequence: TGCAGTGCTAGGTTTGGCCGAGCCTACGAGCAGTACTTC. Its protein is CSARFGRAYEQYF.

This clonotype was observed many times. This chain joins TRBV6-1 and TRBJ2-1; the match to TRBD2 covers 8 bases. V shed 6 bases, J shed 4 bases, and the junction held 14 bases outside the gene matches. The CDR3 has 17 residues. In germline, CDR1 is MNHNS, CDR2 SASEGT. The CDR3 region has the DNA TGTGCCAGCAGGTCCATTCGCGGGGGGCTAGGTTACAATGAGCAGTTCTTC. Translating gives CASRSIRGGLGYNEQFF.

The chain joins TRBV30 to TRBJ2-1; D perhaps matches TRBD2 (5 bases). The germline gives CDR1 GTSNPN, CDR2 SVGIG (reference sequence). There are 12 residues in the CDR3. The V gene lost 0 bases and the J gene lost 11 bases, with 11 bases spanning the gap. The CDR3 DNA sequence: TGTGCCTGGAGTGTACCGATAGCGCAGCAGTTCTTC. Translation: CAWSVPIAQQFF.

Ten or more counts support this clonotype. The rearrangement uses TRBV4-1 and TRBJ1-5; 9 bases are shared with TRBD1. V lost 2 bases to trimming and J lost 4 bases; unmatched junction nucleotides: 3. CDR3 size: 15 residues. Per the germline V gene, CDR1 is MGHRA and CDR2 is YSYEKL. CDR3 DNA sequence: TGCGCCAGCAGCCAATCCGGGACAGGGAATCAGCCCCAGCATTTT. This gives the protein CASSQSGTGNQPQHF.

There are many counts of this clonotype. The rearrangement uses TRBV12-3 or TRBV12-4 and TRBJ2-2; D not certain. The CDR3 contains 13 residues. V was trimmed by 5 bases and J by 2 bases, leaving 6 bases between them. CDR3 protein: CASSQRNTGELFF. The CDR3 DNA reads TGTGCCAGCAGTCAAAGAAACACCGGGGAGCTGTTTTTT.

The rearrangement joins TRBV28 to TRBJ1-1, with D possibly being TRBD1 (6 bases). The CDR3 contains 15 residues. The V end lost 0 bases, the J end lost 7 bases, and 15 bases lay between the germline ends. CDR1 MDHEN and CDR2 SYDVKM come from the germline V gene. The DNA for the CDR3 is TGTGCCAGCAGTTTATGGGGCAGGGGATTGGGTGAAGCTTTCTTT. Protein: CASSLWGRGLGEAFF. Full variable domain (rest looked up from reference TRBV28 and TRBJ1-1): DVKVTQSSRYLVKRTGEKVFLECVQDMDHENMFWYRQDPGLGLRLIYFSYDVKMKEKGDIPEGYSVSREKKERFSLILESASTNQTSMYLCASSLWGRGLGEAFFGQGTRLTVV.

This clonotype showed up just a few times. The V and J genes are TRBV24-1 and TRBJ2-5, with 10 nucleotides matching TRBD1. The V gene end was trimmed by 4 bases and the J gene end by 2 bases; junction bases not matched to a gene: 6. The CDR3 contains 16 residues. In germline, CDR1 is KGHDR, CDR2 SFDVKD. The CDR3 sequence is CATSDKDRGWQETQYF. The CDR3 nucleotides are TGTGCCACCAGTGACAAGGACAGGGGGTGGCAAGAGACCCAGTACTTC.

The chain carries TRBV15 and TRBJ2-1, with D maybe TRBD2 (6 bases). Trimming took 0 bases from V and 7 from J, leaving 10 bases between them. The length of the CDR3 is 14 residues. Germline CDR1 LNHNV, CDR2 YYDKDF (reference sequence). CDR3 coding DNA: TGTGCCACCAGCAGAGATCGGGGGTCAAATGAGCAGTTCTTC. Translated: CATSRDRGSNEQFF.

This rearrangement joins TRBV5-4 to TRBJ2-1, with TRBD2 matching over 11 bases. V lost 4 bases and J lost 0; bases outside the gene matches: 9. The CDR3 sequence is 18 residues long. Germline CDR1 SGHNT, CDR2 YYREEE (reference sequence). The CDR3 DNA is TGTGCCAGCAGCCCAACTGGACTAGCGGGCAGCTCCTACAATGAGCAGTTCTTC. Translation gives CASSPTGLAGSSYNEQFF.

There are a few counts of this clonotype. The chain uses TRBV9 and TRBJ1-1, with 12 positions matching TRBD1. The germline gives CDR1 SGDLS, CDR2 YYNGEE. Unmatched junction bases numbered 12, after V lost 0 bases and J lost 3 bases. The CDR3 is 19 residues long. The CDR3 reads CASSVEAGQGAKLDTEAFF. The CDR3 DNA is TGTGCCAGCAGCGTAGAAGCGGGACAGGGGGCAAAGTTGGACACTGAAGCTTTCTTT. Using reference TRBV9 and TRBJ1-1 for the parts outside the CDR3, the full variable domain is DSGVTQTPKHLITATGQRVTLRCSPRSGDLSVYWYQQSLDQGLQFLIQYYNGEERAKGNILERFSAQQFPDLHSELNLSSLELGDSALYFCASSVEAGQGAKLDTEAFFGQGTRLTVV.

The chain is built from TRBV7-9 and TRBJ1-1, with TRBD1 matching 7 bases. This CDR3 contains 16 residues. Germline V gene sequence: CDR1 SEHNR, CDR2 FQNEAQ (reference sequence). V was pared by 0 bases and J by 2 bases, with 6 bases of the junction left unmatched. The CDR3 reads CASSLALSGGNTEAFF. CDR3 DNA: TGTGCCAGCAGCTTAGCGCTCTCAGGGGGAAACACTGAAGCTTTCTTT.